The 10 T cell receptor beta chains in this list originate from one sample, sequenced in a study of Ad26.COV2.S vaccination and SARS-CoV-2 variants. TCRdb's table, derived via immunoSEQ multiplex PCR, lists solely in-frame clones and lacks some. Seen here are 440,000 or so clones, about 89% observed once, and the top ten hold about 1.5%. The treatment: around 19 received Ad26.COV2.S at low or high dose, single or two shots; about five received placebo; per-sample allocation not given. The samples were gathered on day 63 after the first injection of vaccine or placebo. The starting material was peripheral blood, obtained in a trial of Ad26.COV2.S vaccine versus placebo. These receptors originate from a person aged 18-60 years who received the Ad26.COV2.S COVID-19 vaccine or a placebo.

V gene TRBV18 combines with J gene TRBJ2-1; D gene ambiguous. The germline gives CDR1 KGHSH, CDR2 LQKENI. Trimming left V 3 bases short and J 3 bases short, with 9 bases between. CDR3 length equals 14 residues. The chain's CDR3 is CASSPPEIYNEQFF. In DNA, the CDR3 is TGTGCCAGCTCACCTCCGGAAATCTACAATGAGCAGTTCTTC.

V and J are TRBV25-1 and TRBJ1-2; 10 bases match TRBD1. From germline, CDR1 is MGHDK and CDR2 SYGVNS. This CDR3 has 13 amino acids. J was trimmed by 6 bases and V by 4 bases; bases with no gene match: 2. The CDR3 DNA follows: TGTGCCAGCAGTGTGGGACAGGGGCATGGCTACACCTTC. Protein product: CASSVGQGHGYTF.

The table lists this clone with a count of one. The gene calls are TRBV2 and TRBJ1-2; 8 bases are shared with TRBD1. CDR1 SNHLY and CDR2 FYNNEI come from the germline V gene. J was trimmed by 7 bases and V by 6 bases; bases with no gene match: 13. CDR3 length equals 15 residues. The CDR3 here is CASSVQGELLGGYTF. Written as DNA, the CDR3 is TGTGCCAGCAGCGTACAGGGGGAATTGCTTGGTGGCTACACCTTC.

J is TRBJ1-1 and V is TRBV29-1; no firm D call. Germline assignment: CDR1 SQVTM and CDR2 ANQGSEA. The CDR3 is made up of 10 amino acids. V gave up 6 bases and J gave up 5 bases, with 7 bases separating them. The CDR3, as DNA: TGCAGCGTCGCGTTTACTGAAGCTTTCTTT. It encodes CSVAFTEAFF.

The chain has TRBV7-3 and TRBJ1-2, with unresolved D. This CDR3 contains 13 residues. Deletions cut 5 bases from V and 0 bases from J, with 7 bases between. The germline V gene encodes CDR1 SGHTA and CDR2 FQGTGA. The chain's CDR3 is CASSPTSNYGYTF. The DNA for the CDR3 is TGTGCCAGCAGCCCGACATCTAACTATGGCTACACCTTC. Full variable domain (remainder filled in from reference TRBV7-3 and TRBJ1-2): GAGVSQTPSNKVTEKGKYVELRCDPISGHTALYWYRQSLGQGPEFLIYFQGTGAADDSGLPNDRFFAVRPEGSVSTLKIQRTERGDSAVYLCASSPTSNYGYTFGSGTRLTVV.

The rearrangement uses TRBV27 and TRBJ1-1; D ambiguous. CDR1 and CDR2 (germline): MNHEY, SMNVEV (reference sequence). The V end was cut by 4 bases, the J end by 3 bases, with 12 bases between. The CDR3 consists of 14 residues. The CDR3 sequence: CASSSLLGDTEAFF. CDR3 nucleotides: TGTGCCAGCAGTTCCCTTCTGGGAGACACTGAAGCTTTCTTT.

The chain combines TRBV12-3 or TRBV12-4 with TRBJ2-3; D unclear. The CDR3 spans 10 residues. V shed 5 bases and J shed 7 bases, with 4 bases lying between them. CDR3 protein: CASSLNTQYF. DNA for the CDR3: TGTGCCAGCAGTCTAAATACGCAGTATTTT.

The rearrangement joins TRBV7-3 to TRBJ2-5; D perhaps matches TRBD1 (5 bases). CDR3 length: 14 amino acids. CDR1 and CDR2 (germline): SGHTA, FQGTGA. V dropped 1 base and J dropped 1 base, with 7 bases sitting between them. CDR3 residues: CASSLRTGQETQYF. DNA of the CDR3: TGTGCCAGCAGCTTAAGAACAGGCCAAGAGACCCAGTACTTC.

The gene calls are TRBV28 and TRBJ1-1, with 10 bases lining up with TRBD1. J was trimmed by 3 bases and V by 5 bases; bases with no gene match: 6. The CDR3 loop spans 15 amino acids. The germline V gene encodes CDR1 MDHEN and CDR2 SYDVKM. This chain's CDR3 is CASSPPGQGYTEAFF. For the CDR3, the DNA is TGTGCCAGCAGTCCCCCGGGACAGGGGTACACTGAAGCTTTCTTT.

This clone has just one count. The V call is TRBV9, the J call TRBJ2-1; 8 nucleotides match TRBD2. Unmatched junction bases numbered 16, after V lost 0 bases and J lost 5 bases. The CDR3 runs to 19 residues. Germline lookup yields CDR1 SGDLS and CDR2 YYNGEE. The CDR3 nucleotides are TGTGCCAGCAGCGTAGATCCTAGCGGGTCCTCCTGGGGGCACAATGAGCAGTTCTTC. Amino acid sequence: CASSVDPSGSSWGHNEQFF.